Listed below are T cell receptor beta chains from one sample, sequenced in a study of blood T cell repertoires in COVID-19. Assay used: immunoSEQ multiplex PCR; TCRdb lists only in-frame clones, some missing. The sample records 150,000 or so clones, about nine tenths being singletons. Sequencing was performed on peripheral blood. These receptor sequences come from a human donor in a cohort sampled during active COVID-19. The CDR3 runs from the conserved cysteine through the conserved F or W. D genes are given only for firm matches. Clone size is shown for a subset of rows, as once, few, many or a class of expanded clone.

TRBJ2-7,TRBD1,13,once,TRBV6-5,CASRTTGRYEQYF
TRBJ1-1,-,15,-,TRBV2,CASSGEMLGNTEAFF
TRBJ1-1,-,15,-,TRBV19,CASSIRDTLNTEAFF
TRBJ2-3,-,14,-,TRBV7-2,CASSLGAGTDTQYF
TRBJ1-2,TRBD1,16,-,TRBV7-8,CASSLDRGANRNGYTF
TRBJ2-2,TRBD1,16,few,TRBV2,CASRGTVVPNTGELFF
TRBJ2-1,TRBD1,15,few,TRBV15,CATSRDRTGEREQFF
TRBJ2-1,TRBD1,17,-,TRBV19,CASSKKGQGNSYNEQFF
TRBJ1-4,-,15,-,TRBV3-1/TRBV3-2,CASSRLRGQNEKLFF
TRBJ2-7,TRBD2,14,-,TRBV4-3,CASSLTASGREQYF
TRBJ1-2,-,15,once,TRBV4-3,CASSQDSGGIYGYTF
TRBJ1-2,TRBD1,16,-,TRBV7-2,CASSAQSGQVFQGYTF
TRBJ2-1,TRBD2,16,once,TRBV4-2,CASSRERLAGWSEQFF
TRBJ2-7,TRBD1,14,-,TRBV29-1,CSVEAGQGGDEQYF
TRBJ1-2,-,16,-,TRBV14,CASSLVTFIDSSRYTF
TRBJ2-2,-,15,-,TRBV18,CASSPLRGSVGELFF
TRBJ1-5,TRBD1,15,-,TRBV2,CASSEGQGVHQPQHF
TRBJ2-1,TRBD2,15,-,TRBV5-1,CASSFSGGRGNEQFF
TRBJ1-1,TRBD1,16,-,TRBV15,CATSPTGGHWNTEAFF
TRBJ1-2,-,15,-,TRBV9,CASSVLPRANYGYTF
TRBJ2-3,TRBD2,19,-,TRBV28,CASRQTGPSGITSTDTQYF
TRBJ2-7,TRBD1,14,once,TRBV5-1,CASSFRGQDSEQYF
TRBJ1-5,-,16,few,TRBV21-1,CASIRGRVHSNQPQHF
TRBJ2-5,TRBD1,16,-,TRBV27,CASSLRLGTGGETQYF
TRBJ2-5,-,15,-,TRBV7-2,CASSLFPGYQETQYF
TRBJ1-5,-,15,-,TRBV30,CAWSPGRDSNQPQHF
TRBJ2-3,TRBD2,17,-,TRBV4-2,CASSPGLAGEGTDTQYF
TRBJ2-7,-,13,-,TRBV28,CASSFVRAYEQYF
TRBJ1-6,TRBD1,16,-,TRBV7-8,CASSLVQGALSSPLHF
TRBJ2-3,-,16,-,TRBV7-2,CASSFSSGFRTDTQYF
TRBJ2-3,-,16,once,TRBV5-5,CASSLAQGIPTDTQYF
TRBJ2-3,-,11,-,TRBV20-1,CRGASTDTQYF
TRBJ2-1,TRBD2,15,-,TRBV7-8,CASSRVAGRNNEQFF
TRBJ1-2,-,15,few,TRBV5-6,CASSTTPGAGYGYTF
TRBJ1-2,TRBD1,17,-,TRBV3-1/TRBV3-2,CASSPGTGVAGPYGYTF
TRBJ2-5,-,17,-,TRBV11-3,CASSKGTYTSTSETQYF
TRBJ2-2,-,13,-,TRBV6-2/TRBV6-3,CASSPQGIGELFF
TRBJ1-2,TRBD1,14,-,TRBV19,CASRISTGNYGYTF
TRBJ2-5,TRBD2,15,-,TRBV4-3,CASSQEGGGGMTQYF
TRBJ1-1,-,17,-,TRBV19,CASSIVPRAGMNTEAFF
TRBJ1-1,-,17,-,TRBV4-3,CASSPQPGSQMNTEAFF
TRBJ2-6,TRBD1,16,-,TRBV7-2,CASLDRDPSGANVLTF
TRBJ1-2,-,13,-,TRBV30,CAWSVPGRQGCTF
TRBJ1-1,-,12,-,TRBV2,CASRTGHTEAFF
TRBJ1-1,TRBD1,16,-,TRBV5-1,CASSTTGTGVNTEAFF
TRBJ2-7,TRBD2,14,few,TRBV9,CASSLGGDRSEQYF
TRBJ2-7,-,15,once,TRBV4-3,CASSQELGQGDEQYF